This T cell receptor (beta chain) was sequenced in a study of CD8+ T cells in alopecia areata. At the level of the study: Tofacitinib administration to treated patients was oral, at 5 to 10 mg twice daily. Dosing spanned 6 to 18 months on tofacitinib, then 6 months off drug. Study observations and caveats: Compared with normal scalp, lesional scalp had higher clonality and more expanded CD8+ clones. Sequence data from scalp samples additionally include resident alphabeta T cells of normal skin.

RNA extraction and reverse transcription yielded cDNA as sequencing template. Only in-frame clones appear in the TCRdb table, and some are missing; sequencing was by immunoSEQ multiplex PCR. The sample carries 150,000 to 200,000 clones, roughly 60% recorded once. Specified treatment: oral pan-JAK inhibitor, 5-10 mg twice daily. The CDR3 is made up of 12 amino acids. V lost 6 bases, J lost 4 bases, and 7 bases lay in between. The germline V gene has CDR1 SNHLY and CDR2 FYNNEI. Note on this clone: Antigen: not known.

This sequence originates from a human donor with alopecia areata. This sequence joins TRBV2 and TRBJ2-1, with unresolved D. This specimen consisted of CD4+ T cells sorted from blood, obtained around week 49, from a patient treated with tofacitinib. This CDR3 reads CASSTGYNEQFF. CDR3 DNA sequence: TGTGCCAGCAGCACTGGGTACAATGAGCAGTTCTTC.